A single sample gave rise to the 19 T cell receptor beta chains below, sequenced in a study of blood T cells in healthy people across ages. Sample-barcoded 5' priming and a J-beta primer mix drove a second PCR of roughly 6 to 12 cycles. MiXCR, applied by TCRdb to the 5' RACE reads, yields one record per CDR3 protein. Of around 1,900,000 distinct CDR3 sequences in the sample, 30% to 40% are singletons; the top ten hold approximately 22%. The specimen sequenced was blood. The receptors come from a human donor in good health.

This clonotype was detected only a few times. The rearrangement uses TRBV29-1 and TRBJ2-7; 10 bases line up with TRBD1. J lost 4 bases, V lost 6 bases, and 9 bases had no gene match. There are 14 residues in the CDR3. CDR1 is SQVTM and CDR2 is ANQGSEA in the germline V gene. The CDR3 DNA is TGCAGCGTCTCATCCGGACAGGGGGTTTACGAGCAGTACTTC. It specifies CSVSSGQGVYEQYF.

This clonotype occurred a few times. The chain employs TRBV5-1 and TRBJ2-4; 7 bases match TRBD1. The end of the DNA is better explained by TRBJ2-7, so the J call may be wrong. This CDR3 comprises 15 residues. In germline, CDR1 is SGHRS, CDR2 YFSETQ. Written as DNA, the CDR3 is TGCGCCAGCAGCTACACTCCGGGACAGAGCTACGAGCAGTACTTC. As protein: CASSYTPGQSYEQYF.

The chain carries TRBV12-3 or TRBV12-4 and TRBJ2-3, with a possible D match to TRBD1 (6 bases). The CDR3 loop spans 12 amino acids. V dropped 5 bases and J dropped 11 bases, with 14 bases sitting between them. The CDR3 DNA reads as TGTGCCAGCAGTGATACAGGGTCCCGGCAGTATTTT. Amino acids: CASSDTGSRQYF.

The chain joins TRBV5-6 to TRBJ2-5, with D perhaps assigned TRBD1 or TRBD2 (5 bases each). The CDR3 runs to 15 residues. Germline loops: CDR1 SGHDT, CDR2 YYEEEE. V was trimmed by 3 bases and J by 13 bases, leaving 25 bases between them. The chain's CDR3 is CASSYLRDGDFERYF. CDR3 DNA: TGTGCCAGCAGCTACCTCCGGGACGGGGATTTCGAGCGGTACTTC.

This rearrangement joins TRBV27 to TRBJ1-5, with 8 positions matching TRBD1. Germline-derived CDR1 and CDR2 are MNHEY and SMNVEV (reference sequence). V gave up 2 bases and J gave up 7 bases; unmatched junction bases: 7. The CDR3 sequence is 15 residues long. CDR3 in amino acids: CASSLTPDRAQPQHF. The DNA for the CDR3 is TGTGCCAGCAGTTTAACCCCGGACAGGGCCCAGCCCCAGCATTTT.

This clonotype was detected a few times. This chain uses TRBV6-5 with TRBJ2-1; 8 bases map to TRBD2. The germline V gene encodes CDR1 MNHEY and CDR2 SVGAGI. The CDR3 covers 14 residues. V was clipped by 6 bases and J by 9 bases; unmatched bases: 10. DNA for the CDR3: TGTGCCAGCAGCCGAGGACTAGCCCCAGGTGAGCAGTTCTTC. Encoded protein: CASSRGLAPGEQFF.

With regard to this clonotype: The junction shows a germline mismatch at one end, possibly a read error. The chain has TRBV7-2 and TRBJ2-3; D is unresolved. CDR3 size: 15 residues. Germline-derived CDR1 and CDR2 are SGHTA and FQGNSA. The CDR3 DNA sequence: TGTGTCAGCAGCCCTATACGTAGGGTGGGAGATACGCAGTATTTT. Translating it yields CVSSPIRRVGDTQYF.

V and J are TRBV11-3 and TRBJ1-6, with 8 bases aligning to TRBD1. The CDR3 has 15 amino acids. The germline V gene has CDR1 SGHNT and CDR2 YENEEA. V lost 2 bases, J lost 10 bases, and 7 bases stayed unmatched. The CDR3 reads CASSLKDRVGSPLHF. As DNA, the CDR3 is TGTGCCAGCAGCTTAAAGGACAGGGTGGGCTCACCCCTCCACTTT.

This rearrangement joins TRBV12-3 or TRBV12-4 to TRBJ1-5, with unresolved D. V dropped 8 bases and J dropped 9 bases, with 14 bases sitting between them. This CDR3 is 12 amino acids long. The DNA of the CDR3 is TGTGCCAGCGGACGGTCCCAAGGGCCCCAGCATTTT. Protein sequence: CASGRSQGPQHF.

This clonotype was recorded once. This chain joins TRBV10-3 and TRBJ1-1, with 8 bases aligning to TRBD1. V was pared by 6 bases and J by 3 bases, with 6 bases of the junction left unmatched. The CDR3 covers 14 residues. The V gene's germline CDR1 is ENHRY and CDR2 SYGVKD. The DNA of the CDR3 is TGTGCCATCAGCCTGACAGGGGAGGACACTGAAGCTTTCTTT. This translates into CAISLTGEDTEAFF.

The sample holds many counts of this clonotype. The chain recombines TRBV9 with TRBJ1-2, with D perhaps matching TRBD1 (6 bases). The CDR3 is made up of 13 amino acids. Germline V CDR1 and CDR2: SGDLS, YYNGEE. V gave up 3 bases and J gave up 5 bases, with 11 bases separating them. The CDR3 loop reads CASSARTDYGYTF. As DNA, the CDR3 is TGTGCCAGCAGCGCCCGGACAGATTATGGCTACACCTTC.

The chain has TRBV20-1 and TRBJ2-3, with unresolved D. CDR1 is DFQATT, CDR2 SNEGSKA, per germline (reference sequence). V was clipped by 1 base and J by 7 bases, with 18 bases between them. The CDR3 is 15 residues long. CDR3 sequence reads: CSARGMLVLLNTQYF. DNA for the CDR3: TGCAGTGCTAGAGGGATGTTAGTCCTTTTAAATACGCAGTATTTT.

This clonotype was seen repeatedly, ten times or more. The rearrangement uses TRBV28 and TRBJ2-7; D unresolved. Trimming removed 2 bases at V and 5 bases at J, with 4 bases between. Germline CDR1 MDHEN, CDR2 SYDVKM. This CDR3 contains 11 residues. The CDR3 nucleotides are TGTGCCAGCAGTTTAATCGACGAGCAGTACTTC. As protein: CASSLIDEQYF.

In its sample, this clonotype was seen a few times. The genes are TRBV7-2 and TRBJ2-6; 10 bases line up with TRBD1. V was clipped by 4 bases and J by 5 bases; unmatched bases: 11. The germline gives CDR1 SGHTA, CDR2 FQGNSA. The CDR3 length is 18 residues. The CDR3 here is CASSSSRDRGRRANVLTF. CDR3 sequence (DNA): TGTGCCAGCAGCTCCTCAAGGGACAGGGGTCGTCGGGCCAACGTCCTGACTTTC.

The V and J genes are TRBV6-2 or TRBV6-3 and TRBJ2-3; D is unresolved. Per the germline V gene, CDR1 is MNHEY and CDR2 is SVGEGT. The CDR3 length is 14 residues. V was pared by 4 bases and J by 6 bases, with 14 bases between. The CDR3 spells CASSSLLTVDTQYF. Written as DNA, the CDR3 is TGTGCCAGCAGTTCCCTCCTGACCGTGGATACGCAGTATTTT.

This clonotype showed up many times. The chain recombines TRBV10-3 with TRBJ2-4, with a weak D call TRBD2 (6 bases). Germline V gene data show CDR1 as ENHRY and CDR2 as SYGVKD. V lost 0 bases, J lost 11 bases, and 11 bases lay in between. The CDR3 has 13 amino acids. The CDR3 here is CAISESREIVQYF. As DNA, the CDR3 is TGTGCCATCAGTGAGTCTCGGGAGATCGTTCAGTACTTC.

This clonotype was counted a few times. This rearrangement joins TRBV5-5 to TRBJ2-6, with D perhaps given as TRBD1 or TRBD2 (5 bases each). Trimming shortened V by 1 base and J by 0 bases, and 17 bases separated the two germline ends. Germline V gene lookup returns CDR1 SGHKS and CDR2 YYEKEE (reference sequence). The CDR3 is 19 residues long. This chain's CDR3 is CASSLRSGWGYSGANVLTF. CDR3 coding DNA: TGTGCCAGCAGCTTGCGTTCAGGGTGGGGGTACTCTGGGGCCAACGTCCTGACTTTC.

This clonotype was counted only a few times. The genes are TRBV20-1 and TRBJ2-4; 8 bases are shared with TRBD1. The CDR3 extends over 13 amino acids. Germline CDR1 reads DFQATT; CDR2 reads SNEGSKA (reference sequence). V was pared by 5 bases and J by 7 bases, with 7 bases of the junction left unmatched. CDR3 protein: CSALRQGLNIQYF. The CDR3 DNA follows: TGCAGTGCTCTCCGACAGGGGTTGAACATTCAGTACTTC.

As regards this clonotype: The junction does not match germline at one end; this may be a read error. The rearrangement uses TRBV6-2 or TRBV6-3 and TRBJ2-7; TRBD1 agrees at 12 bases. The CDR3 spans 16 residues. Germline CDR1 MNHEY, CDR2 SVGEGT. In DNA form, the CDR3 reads TGTGCCAGCGGTTATTCCGGGACAGGGGGCTTCTACGGGCAGTACTTC. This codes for CASGYSGTGGFYGQYF.